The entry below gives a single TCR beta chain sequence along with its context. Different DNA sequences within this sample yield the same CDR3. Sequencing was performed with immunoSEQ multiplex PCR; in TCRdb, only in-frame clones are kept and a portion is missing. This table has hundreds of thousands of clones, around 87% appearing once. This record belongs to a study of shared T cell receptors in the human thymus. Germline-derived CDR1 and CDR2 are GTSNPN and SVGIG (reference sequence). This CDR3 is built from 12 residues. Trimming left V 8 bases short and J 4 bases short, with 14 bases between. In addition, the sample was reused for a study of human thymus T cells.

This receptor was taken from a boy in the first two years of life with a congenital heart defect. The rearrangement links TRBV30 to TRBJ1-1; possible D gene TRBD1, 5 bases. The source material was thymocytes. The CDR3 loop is CATGLGATEAFF. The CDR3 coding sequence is TGTGCCACTGGCCTAGGGGCCACTGAAGCTTTCTTT.